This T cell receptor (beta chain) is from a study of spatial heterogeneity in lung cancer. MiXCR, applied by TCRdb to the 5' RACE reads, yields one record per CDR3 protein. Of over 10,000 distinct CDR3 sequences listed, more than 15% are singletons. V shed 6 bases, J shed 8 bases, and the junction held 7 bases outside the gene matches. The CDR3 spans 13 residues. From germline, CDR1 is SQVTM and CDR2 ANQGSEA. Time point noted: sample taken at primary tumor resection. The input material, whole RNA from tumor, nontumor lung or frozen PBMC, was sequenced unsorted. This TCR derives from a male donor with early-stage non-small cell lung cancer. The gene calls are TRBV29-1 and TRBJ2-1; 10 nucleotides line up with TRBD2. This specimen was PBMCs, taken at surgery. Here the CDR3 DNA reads TGCAGCGTCCAGCGGGAGGGCCTCTATGAGCAGTTCTTC. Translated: CSVQREGLYEQFF.